This TCR beta chain was sequenced in a study of shared clonotypes between healthy human individuals. The protocol was immunoSEQ multiplex PCR, while the TCRdb copy is restricted to in-frame clones and leaves out a portion. The table includes around 940,000 clones, over 75% detected once. Germline lookup yields CDR1 MNHEY and CDR2 SVGAGI. V dropped 11 bases and J dropped 0 bases, with 14 bases sitting between them. This CDR3 comprises 13 residues. This clonotype originated in a man aged 18-30 years in good health. The rearrangement joins TRBV6-5 to TRBJ2-7, with unresolved D. The sample comprised memory CD4+ T cells sorted from blood. Subset denoted: CD45RA-negative fraction. The CDR3 DNA reads TGTGCCTCACAACCCAGACTCTCCTACGAGCAGTACTTC. It specifies CASQPRLSYEQYF.